These 11 T cell receptor beta chains originate from one sample sequenced in a study of CD8 T cells in ankylosing spondylitis. TCRdb itself ran the 5' RACE reads through MiXCR, one entry per CDR3 protein. The sample holds some 340,000 distinct CDR3 sequences, roughly 14% seen once. Sequenced input: blood, either unsorted or a sorted T cell fraction (not recorded which). The receptors shown here come from a male donor with ankylosing spondylitis or in good health (not recorded which).

The V gene is TRBV12-3 or TRBV12-4, the J gene TRBJ2-1; TRBD1 aligns across 8 bases. Trimming removed 5 bases from V and 7 bases from J; junction bases left unmatched: 10. This CDR3 has 15 residues. The CDR3 DNA reads TGTGCCAGCAGTCTAAGACAGGGGTCCACGAATGAGCAGTTCTTC. Encoded protein: CASSLRQGSTNEQFF.

Only a few counts were recorded for this clonotype. The chain uses TRBV7-8 and TRBJ2-3, with 7 bases lining up with TRBD1. Per germline, CDR1 SGHVS and CDR2 FQNEAQ. The V segment lost 5 bases and the J segment 2 bases; nucleotides outside the gene matches: 13. The CDR3 is 17 residues long. The DNA for the CDR3 is TGTGCCAGCAGCAACCGTCAAGGGGGCCGCATCACAGATACGCAGTATTTT. Protein: CASSNRQGGRITDTQYF.

This clonotype appeared a few times. This chain uses TRBV5-1 with TRBJ1-1, with D hard to call. Germline CDR1 SGHRS, CDR2 YFSETQ. Trimming left V 4 bases short and J 12 bases short, with 16 bases between. The CDR3 totals 12 residues. CDR3 bases: TGCGCCAGCAGCCCCCAAGGATCGGGAACTTTCTTT. It codes for CASSPQGSGTFF.

Points on this clonotype: A much larger clone differs from this one at a single base, so this may be a read error. The chain carries TRBV11-3 and TRBJ1-5; D ambiguous. Trimming shortened V by 2 bases and J by 2 bases, and 4 bases separated the two germline ends. Germline-derived CDR1 and CDR2 are SGHNT and YENEEA. CDR3 length: 13 residues. CDR3 protein: CASSLNGNQPQHF. The DNA for the CDR3 is TGTGCCAGCAGCTTAAACGGCAATCAGCCCCAGCATTTT.

This clonotype was detected a few times. The chain joins TRBV20-1 to TRBJ2-5, with 8 bases matching TRBD1. The CDR3 loop spans 14 amino acids. The ends lost 3 bases at V and 5 bases at J; junction bases unmatched: 8. Per the germline V gene, CDR1 is DFQATT and CDR2 is SNEGSKA (reference sequence). CDR3: CSASQPTGVETQYF. In nucleotides, the CDR3 is TGCAGTGCTAGCCAACCGACAGGGGTGGAGACCCAGTACTTC.

The chain combines TRBV7-2 with TRBJ2-2; TRBD1 aligns across 11 bases. The CDR3 spans 14 residues. CDR1 is SGHTA, CDR2 FQGNSA, per germline. The V and J ends lost 8 bases and 8 bases, in that order; junction bases with no gene match: 7. CDR3 in amino acids: CASSGQGAVGELFF. The CDR3 coding sequence is TGTGCCAGCTCCGGACAGGGGGCGGTTGGGGAGCTGTTTTTT.

The CDR3, as DNA: TGCAGCGCCCTCGTGTCGGGGGCTAGCAAGCAGTACTTC. This gives the protein CSALVSGASKQYF. V gene TRBV29-1 combines with J gene TRBJ2-7; D may correspond to TRBD1 or TRBD2 (6 bases each). This CDR3 is built from 13 residues. In germline, CDR1 is SQVTM, CDR2 ANQGSEA. Trimming stripped 7 bases from V and 8 bases from J, with 21 bases between.

This clonotype was picked up a small number of times. J is TRBJ2-3 and V is TRBV3-1; the D call may be TRBD1 or TRBD2 (5 bases each). V lost 0 bases and J lost 3, with 10 bases in between. The CDR3 covers 15 residues. Germline CDR1 and CDR2: LGHDT and YNNKEL (reference sequence). Here the CDR3 reads CASSQDHEGTDTQYF. In DNA form, the CDR3 reads TGTGCCAGCAGCCAAGATCATGAGGGGACAGATACGCAGTATTTT.

This clonotype has more than one count but fewer than ten. The chain carries TRBV2 and TRBJ2-3; 14 nucleotides line up with TRBD2. With 6 bases clipped from V and 5 bases from J, the junction kept 4 bases outside the gene matches. Germline V gives CDR1 SNHLY, CDR2 FYNNEI. The CDR3 spans 15 residues. The CDR3 protein is CASSRLAGGRDTQYF. The CDR3, as DNA: TGTGCCAGCAGCCGACTAGCGGGAGGGAGAGATACGCAGTATTTT.

This clonotype has a count of ten or more. The genes are TRBV5-1 and TRBJ2-2; D perhaps matches TRBD1 (6 bases). V lost 3 bases and J 7 bases, leaving 7 bases between the germline ends. The CDR3 contains 12 residues. CDR1 SGHRS and CDR2 YFSETQ come from the germline V gene. The CDR3, as DNA: TGCGCCAGCAGCTGGGACATCGGGGAGCTGTTTTTT. Its protein is CASSWDIGELFF.

In this sample, this clonotype turned up a few times. The gene calls are TRBV7-2 and TRBJ2-1, with D uncertain. Trimming pared 0 bases from V and 10 bases from J, leaving 4 bases between. The CDR3 is 11 residues long. CDR1 SGHTA and CDR2 FQGNSA come from the germline V gene. This CDR3 is CASSLALEQFF. CDR3 sequence (DNA): TGTGCCAGCAGCTTAGCCTTAGAGCAGTTCTTC.